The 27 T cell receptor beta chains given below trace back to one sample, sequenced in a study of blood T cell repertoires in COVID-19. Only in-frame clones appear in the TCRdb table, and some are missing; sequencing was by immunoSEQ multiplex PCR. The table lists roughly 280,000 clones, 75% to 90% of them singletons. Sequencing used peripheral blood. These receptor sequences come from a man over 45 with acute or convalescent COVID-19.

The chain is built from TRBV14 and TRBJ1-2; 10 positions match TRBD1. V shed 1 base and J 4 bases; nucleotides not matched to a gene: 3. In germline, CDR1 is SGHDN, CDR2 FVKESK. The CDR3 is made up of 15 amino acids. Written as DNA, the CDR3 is TGTGCCAGCAGCCAAGGGGACAGGGGTATCTATGGCTACACCTTC. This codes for CASSQGDRGIYGYTF.

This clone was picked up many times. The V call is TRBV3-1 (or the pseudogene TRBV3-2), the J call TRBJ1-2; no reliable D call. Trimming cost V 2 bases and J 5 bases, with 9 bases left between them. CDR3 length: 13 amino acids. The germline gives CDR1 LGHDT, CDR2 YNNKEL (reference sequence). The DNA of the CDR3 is TGTGCCAGCAGCCAACACGGGGAGTATGGCTACACCTTC. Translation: CASSQHGEYGYTF.

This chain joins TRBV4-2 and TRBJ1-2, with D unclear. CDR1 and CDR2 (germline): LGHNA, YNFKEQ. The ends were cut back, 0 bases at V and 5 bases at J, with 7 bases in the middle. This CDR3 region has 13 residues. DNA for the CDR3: TGTGCCAGCAGCCAAGATTTTAATTATGGCTACACCTTC. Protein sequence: CASSQDFNYGYTF.

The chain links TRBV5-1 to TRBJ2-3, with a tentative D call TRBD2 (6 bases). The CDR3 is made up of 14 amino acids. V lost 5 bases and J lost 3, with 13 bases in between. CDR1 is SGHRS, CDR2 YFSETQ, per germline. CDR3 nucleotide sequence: TGCGCCAGCAGTGGGGACTGGGGGACAGATACGCAGTATTTT. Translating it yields CASSGDWGTDTQYF.

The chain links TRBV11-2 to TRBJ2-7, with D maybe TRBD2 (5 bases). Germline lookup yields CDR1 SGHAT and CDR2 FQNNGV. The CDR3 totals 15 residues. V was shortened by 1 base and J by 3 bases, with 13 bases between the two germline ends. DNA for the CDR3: TGTGCCAGCAGCTTAGTTCTAGGGCGGGTCTACGAGCAGTACTTC. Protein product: CASSLVLGRVYEQYF.

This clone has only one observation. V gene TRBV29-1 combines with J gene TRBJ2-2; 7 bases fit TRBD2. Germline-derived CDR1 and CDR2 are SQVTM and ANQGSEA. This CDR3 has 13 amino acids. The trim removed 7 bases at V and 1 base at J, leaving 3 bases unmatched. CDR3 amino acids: CSGERGNTGELFF. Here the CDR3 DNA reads TGCAGCGGCGAGCGGGGGAACACCGGGGAGCTGTTTTTT.

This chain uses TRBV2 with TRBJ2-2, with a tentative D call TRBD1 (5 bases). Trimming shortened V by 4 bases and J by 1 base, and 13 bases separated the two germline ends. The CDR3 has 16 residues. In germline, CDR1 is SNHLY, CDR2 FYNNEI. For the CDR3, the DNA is TGTGCCAGCAGTGCTTTAGGGGCACAGAACACCGGGGAGCTGTTTTTT. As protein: CASSALGAQNTGELFF.

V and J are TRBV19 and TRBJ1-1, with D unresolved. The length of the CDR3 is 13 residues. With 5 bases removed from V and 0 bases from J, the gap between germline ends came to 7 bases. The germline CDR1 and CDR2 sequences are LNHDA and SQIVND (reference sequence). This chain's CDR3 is CASSSLLNTEAFF. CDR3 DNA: TGTGCCAGTAGTTCACTATTGAACACTGAAGCTTTCTTT.

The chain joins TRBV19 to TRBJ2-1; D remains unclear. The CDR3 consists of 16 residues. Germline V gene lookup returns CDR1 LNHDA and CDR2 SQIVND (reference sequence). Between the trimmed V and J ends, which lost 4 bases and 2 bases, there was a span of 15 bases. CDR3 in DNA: TGTGCCAGTAGTACCAGTTCCGGGTCAACCTACAATGAGCAGTTCTTC. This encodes CASSTSSGSTYNEQFF.

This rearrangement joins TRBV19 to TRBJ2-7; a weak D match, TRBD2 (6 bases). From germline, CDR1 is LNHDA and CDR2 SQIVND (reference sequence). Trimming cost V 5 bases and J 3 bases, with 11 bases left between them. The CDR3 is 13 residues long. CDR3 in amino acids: CASSSLANYEQYF. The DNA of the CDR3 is TGTGCCAGTAGTTCACTAGCAAACTACGAGCAGTACTTC.

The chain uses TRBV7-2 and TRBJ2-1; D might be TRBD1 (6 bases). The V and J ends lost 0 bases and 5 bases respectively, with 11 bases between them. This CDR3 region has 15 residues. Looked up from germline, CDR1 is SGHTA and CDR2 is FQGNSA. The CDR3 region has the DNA TGTGCCAGCAGCTTAGCCGGGACAAGCAACAATGAGCAGTTCTTC. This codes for CASSLAGTSNNEQFF.

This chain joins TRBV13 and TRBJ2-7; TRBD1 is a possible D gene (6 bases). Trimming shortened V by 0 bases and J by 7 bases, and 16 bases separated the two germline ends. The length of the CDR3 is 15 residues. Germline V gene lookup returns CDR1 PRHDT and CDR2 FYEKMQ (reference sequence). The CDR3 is CASSLGRWGPGEQYF. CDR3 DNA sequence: TGTGCCAGCAGCTTAGGCAGGTGGGGGCCGGGAGAGCAGTACTTC.

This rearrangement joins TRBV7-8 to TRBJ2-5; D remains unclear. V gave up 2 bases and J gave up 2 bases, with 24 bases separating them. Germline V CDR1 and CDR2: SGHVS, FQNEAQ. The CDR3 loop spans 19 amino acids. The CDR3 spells CASSLYRSAITTLQETQYF. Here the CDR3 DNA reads TGTGCCAGCAGCTTATATCGGTCGGCAATTACGACATTACAAGAGACCCAGTACTTC.

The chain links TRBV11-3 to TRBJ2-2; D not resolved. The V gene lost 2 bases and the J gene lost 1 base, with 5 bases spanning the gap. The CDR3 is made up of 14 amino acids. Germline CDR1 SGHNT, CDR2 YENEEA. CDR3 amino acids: CASSLLRNTGELFF. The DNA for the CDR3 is TGTGCCAGCAGCTTATTGAGGAACACCGGGGAGCTGTTTTTT.

This chain's CDR3 is CASSPSLQVGHTEAFF. The CDR3 DNA sequence: TGCGCCAGCAGCCCGTCATTACAGGTAGGGCACACTGAAGCTTTCTTT. The chain carries TRBV5-1 and TRBJ1-1; TRBD1 is a possible D gene (5 bases). This CDR3 is 16 amino acids long. Germline V gene data show CDR1 as SGHRS and CDR2 as YFSETQ. Trimming removed 4 bases at V and 3 bases at J, with 19 bases between.

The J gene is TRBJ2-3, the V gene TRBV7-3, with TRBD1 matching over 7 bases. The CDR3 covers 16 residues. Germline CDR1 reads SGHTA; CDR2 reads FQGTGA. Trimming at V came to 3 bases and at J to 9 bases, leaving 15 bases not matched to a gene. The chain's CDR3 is CASSFLSGQSRETQYF. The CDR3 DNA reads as TGTGCCAGCAGCTTTCTTTCGGGACAGTCCCGAGAGACGCAGTATTTT.

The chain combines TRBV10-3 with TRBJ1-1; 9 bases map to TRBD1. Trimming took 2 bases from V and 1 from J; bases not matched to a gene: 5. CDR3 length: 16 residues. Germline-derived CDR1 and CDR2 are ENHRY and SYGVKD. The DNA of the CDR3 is TGTGCCATCAGTGAGAAAGACAGGGGGTGGAACACTGAAGCTTTCTTT. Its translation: CAISEKDRGWNTEAFF.

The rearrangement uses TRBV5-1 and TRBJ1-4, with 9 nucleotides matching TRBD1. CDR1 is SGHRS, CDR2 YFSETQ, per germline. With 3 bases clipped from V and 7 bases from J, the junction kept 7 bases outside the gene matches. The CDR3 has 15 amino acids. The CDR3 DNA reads TGCGCCAGCAGCTCCGGTGACAGGGGGTTTGAAAAACTGTTTTTT. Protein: CASSSGDRGFEKLFF.

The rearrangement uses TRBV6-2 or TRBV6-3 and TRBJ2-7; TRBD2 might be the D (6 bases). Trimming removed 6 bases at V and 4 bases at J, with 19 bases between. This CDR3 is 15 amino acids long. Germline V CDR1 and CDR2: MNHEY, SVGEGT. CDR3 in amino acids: CASSRNLLAGYEQYF. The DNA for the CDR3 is TGTGCCAGCAGCCGGAACCTACTAGCTGGGTACGAGCAGTACTTC.

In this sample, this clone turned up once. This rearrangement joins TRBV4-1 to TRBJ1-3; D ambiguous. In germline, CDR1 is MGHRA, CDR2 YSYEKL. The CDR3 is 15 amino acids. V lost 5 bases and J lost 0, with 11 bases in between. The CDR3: CASSGVASSGNTIYF. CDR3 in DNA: TGCGCCAGCAGCGGAGTGGCTAGCTCTGGAAACACCATATATTTT.

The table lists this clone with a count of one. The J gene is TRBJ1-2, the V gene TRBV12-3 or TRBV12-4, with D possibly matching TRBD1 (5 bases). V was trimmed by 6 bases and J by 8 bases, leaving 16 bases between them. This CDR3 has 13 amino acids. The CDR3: CASSMGPTRGYTF. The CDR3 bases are TGTGCCAGCAGCATGGGGCCGACGCGGGGCTACACCTTC.

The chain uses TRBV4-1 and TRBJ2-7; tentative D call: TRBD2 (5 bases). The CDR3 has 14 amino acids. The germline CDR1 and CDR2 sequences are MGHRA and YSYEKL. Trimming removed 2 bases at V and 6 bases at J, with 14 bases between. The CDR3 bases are TGCGCCAGCAGCCAACGCATCCTCGGGGTCGAGCAGTACTTC. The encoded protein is CASSQRILGVEQYF.

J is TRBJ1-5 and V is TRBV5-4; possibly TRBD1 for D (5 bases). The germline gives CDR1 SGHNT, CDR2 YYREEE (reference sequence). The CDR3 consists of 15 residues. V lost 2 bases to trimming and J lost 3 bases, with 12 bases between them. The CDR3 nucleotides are TGTGCCAGCAGCTTTGGCGGGGGAGACAATCAGCCCCAGCATTTT. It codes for CASSFGGGDNQPQHF. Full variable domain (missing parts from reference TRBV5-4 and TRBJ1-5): ETGVTQSPTHLIKTRGQQVTLRCSSQSGHNTVSWYQQALGQGPQFIFQYYREEENGRGNFPPRFSGLQFPNYSSELNVNALELDDSALYLCASSFGGGDNQPQHFGDGTRLSIL.

The CDR3 is CASSLLGDSSTDTQYF. The CDR3 nucleotides read TGTGCCAGCAGTTTATTAGGGGATTCTAGCACAGATACGCAGTATTTT. This chain links TRBV27 with TRBJ2-3; tentatively, D is TRBD1 (5 bases). CDR1 MNHEY and CDR2 SMNVEV come from the germline V gene (reference sequence). The CDR3 covers 16 residues. Trimming removed 1 base at V and 0 bases at J, with 11 bases between.

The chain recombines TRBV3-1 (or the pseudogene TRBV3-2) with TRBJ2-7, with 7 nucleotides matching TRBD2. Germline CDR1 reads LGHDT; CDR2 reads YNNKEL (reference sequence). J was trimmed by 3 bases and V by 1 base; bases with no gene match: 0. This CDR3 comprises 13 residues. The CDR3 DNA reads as TGTGCCAGCAGCCAAGCTAGCGGCTACGAGCAGTACTTC. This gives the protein CASSQASGYEQYF.

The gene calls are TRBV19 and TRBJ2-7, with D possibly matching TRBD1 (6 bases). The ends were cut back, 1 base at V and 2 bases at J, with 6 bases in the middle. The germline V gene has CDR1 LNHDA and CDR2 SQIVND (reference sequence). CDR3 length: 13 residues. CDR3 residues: CASSIGTAYEQYF. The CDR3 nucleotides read TGTGCCAGTAGTATAGGGACAGCCTACGAGCAGTACTTC.

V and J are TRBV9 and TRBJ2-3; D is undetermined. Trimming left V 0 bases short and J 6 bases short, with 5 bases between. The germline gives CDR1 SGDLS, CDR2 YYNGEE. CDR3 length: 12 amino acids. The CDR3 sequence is CASSVAADTQYF. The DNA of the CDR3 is TGTGCCAGCAGCGTAGCTGCGGATACGCAGTATTTT. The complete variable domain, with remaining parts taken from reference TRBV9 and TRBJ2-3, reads DSGVTQTPKHLITATGQRVTLRCSPRSGDLSVYWYQQSLDQGLQFLIQYYNGEERAKGNILERFSAQQFPDLHSELNLSSLELGDSALYFCASSVAADTQYFGPGTRLTVL.